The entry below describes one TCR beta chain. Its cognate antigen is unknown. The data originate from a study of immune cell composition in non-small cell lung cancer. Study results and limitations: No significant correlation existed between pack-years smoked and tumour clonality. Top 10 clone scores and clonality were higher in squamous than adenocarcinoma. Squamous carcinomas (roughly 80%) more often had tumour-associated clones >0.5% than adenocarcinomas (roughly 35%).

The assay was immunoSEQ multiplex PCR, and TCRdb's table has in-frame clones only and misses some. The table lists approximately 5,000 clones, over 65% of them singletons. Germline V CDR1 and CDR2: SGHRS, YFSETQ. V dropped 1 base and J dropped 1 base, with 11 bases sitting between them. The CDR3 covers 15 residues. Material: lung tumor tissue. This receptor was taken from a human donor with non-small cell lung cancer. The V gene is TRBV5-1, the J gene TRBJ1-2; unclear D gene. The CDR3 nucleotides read TGCGCCAGCAGCTTGCGGTCTAACCTTAACTATGGCTACACCTTC. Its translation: CASSLRSNLNYGYTF.